This note documents a single TCR beta chain sequence. Its matching antigen is unknown. The data were obtained in a study of OX40 agonist ivuxolimab in advanced cancers. Study-wide results and caveats: Averaging showed that CD8+ T cells had more expanded clones than CD4+ did. Compared with others, partial responders at 0.1-3.0 mg/kg displayed clonal expansion among the lowest.

This CDR3 contains 16 residues. The germline V gene has CDR1 SGHAT and CDR2 FQNNGV. The V segment lost 3 bases and the J segment 3 bases; nucleotides outside the gene matches: 9. Blood sampling was done at baseline, cycle 4 day 1, and cycle 7 day 1. Some clones are missing from TCRdb's copy, which holds only in-frame ones; the method was immunoSEQ multiplex PCR. In the table there are fewer than 100,000 clones, 65% to 90% of which are singletons. This TCR was recovered from an adult with an advanced solid tumor such as melanoma, head and neck, liver or kidney cancer. The gene calls are TRBV11-2 and TRBJ2-3; 7 bases are shared with TRBD2. The sample was CD4+ or CD8+ T cells sorted from blood, taken in a trial of the OX40 agonist ivuxolimab. In DNA, the CDR3 is TGTGCCAGCAGCTTGACTAGCCCCTCGGGTACAGATACGCAGTATTTT. Translation gives CASSLTSPSGTDTQYF.